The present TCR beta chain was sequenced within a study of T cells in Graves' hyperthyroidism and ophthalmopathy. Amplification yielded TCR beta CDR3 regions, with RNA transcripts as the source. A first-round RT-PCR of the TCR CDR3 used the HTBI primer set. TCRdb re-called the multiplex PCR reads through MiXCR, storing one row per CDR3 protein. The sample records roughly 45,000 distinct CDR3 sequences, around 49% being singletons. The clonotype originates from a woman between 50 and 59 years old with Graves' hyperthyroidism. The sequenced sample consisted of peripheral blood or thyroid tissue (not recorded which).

For the CDR3, the DNA is TGCGCCAGCGTGCCGGGACAGGGCTACGAGCAGTACTTC. Its protein is CASVPGQGYEQYF. The genes are TRBV5-1 and TRBJ2-7, with TRBD1 matching over 9 bases. The germline V gene has CDR1 SGHRS and CDR2 YFSETQ. V shed 7 bases and J 3 bases; nucleotides not matched to a gene: 5. The CDR3 has 13 amino acids.